This paragraph reports one T cell receptor beta chain. TCRdb keeps only in-frame clones here, not all; method: immunoSEQ multiplex PCR. This table has around 75,000 clones, more than 75% appearing once. Germline loops: CDR1 LGHNA, CDR2 YNFKEQ. With V trimmed by 0 bases and J by 6 bases, 5 bases remained unmatched. This CDR3 is built from 15 residues. This sample was included in a study of T cell responses to AZD1222 COVID-19 vaccine. The chain has TRBV4-2 and TRBJ1-2, with TRBD1 matching over 9 bases. This TCR was recovered from an adult in good health. Specimen: peripheral blood, collected on day 0 of AZD1222 vaccination. Here the CDR3 DNA reads TGTGCCAGCAGCCAAGATTTGGGACAGGGTGATGGCTACACCTTC. Protein: CASSQDLGQGDGYTF.